This TCR beta chain stems from a study of regulatory T cells in long-lasting Graves disease. Broader study findings: Samples came from peripheral blood alone, without thyroid tissue. In persistent patients, shared public clonotypes (more than 2,500) outnumbered those in new patients (around 1,000).

With iRepertoire HTBI primers and Arm-PCR of CDR3 regions, TCR beta libraries were built. TCRdb recomputed calls from the multiplex PCR reads with MiXCR, one row per CDR3 protein. The sample has under 250,000 distinct CDR3 sequences, roughly a fifth seen once. As to time point: newly diagnosed GD, antithyroid drugs for less than 3 months. Following extraction of RNA from PBMCs, that RNA was used to make the TCR library. Peripheral blood, 7 to 9.5 milliliters per patient, was collected in EDTA tubes. With regard to this clonotype: Its antigen is unidentified. A read error may be the cause here, since a much bigger clone is one base away.

Sequencing used peripheral blood mononuclear cells (PBMCs), obtained at new diagnosis, from a patient treated with antithyroid drugs. This clonotype originated in a female donor with Graves disease.

CDR3 sequence (DNA): TGTGCCAGCAGTTTGGGGGTTACAGGGGGAGGCGGTGGGCAGTTCTTC. It specifies CASSLGVTGGGGGQFF. The V and J genes are TRBV6-5 and TRBJ2-1, with 8 nucleotides matching TRBD1. The trim removed 4 bases at V and 12 bases at J, leaving 17 bases unmatched. The germline gives CDR1 MNHEY, CDR2 SVGAGI. This CDR3 contains 16 residues.